Following are 9 T cell receptor beta chains from one sample sequenced in a study of cytomegalovirus exposure and HLA in healthy donors. The PCR employed 60 Vbeta primers together with 13 Jbeta primers. Repertoires were generated with immunoSEQ multiplex PCR, while TCRdb's copy carries only in-frame clones and drops some. The sample contains roughly 150,000 clones, roughly 74% of which appear only once. Sequencing was performed on PBMCs. Receptors were obtained from a man between 18 and 29 years old in good health and CMV-seropositive.

The sample holds one count of this clone. The rearrangement links TRBV12-2 to TRBJ2-7; the D call TRBD2 from the table was never checked on the DNA. TRBV12-2 is termed a pseudogene. This CDR3 has 16 residues. DNA of the CDR3: TGCGCAAGTCGCTTAGTGACGGCCGGGAATTGCTACGAGCAGTACTTC. The encoded protein is CASRLVTAGNCYEQYF.

In DNA, the CDR3 is TGTGCCAGCAGTCCTTTTCGCGGTGTAGCGGGAGATGATGAGCAGTTCTTC. Amino acid sequence: CASSPFRGVAGDDEQFF. The chain uses TRBV27 and TRBJ2-1, with 9 positions matching TRBD2. The CDR3 consists of 17 residues. Germline CDR1 reads MNHEY; CDR2 reads SMNVEV (reference sequence). V lost 5 bases and J lost 8; bases outside the gene matches: 16.

This clone was seen at least ten times. The chain combines TRBV10-3 with TRBJ1-2; TRBD1 matches 10 bases. The CDR3 totals 14 residues. CDR1 is ENHRY and CDR2 is SYGVKD in the germline V gene. V trimming: 3 bases; J trimming: 4 bases; junction bases outside the gene matches: 2. CDR3 nucleotides: TGTGCCATCAGTGACCGGGACAGGGGCTATGGCTACACCTTC. This translates into CAISDRDRGYGYTF.

The chain links TRBV12-5 to TRBJ2-3; 8 bases match TRBD2. This CDR3 has 16 residues. Germline trimming cut 4 bases from V and 2 bases from J; bases unmatched to any gene: 8. Germline V lookup: CDR1 LGHNT, CDR2 FRNRAP. CDR3 residues: CASGWGYSGDTDTQYF. The CDR3 bases are TGTGCTAGTGGTTGGGGATATAGCGGGGACACAGATACGCAGTATTTT.

The gene calls are TRBV18 and TRBJ2-1, with D perhaps TRBD1 (6 bases). This CDR3 region has 14 residues. The ends were cut back, 0 bases at V and 12 bases at J, with 15 bases in the middle. Germline lookup yields CDR1 KGHSH and CDR2 LQKENI. In nucleotides, the CDR3 is TGTGCCAGCTCACCACCTCAAGACAGGCCCGGGCAGTTCTTC. This translates into CASSPPQDRPGQFF.

This chain joins TRBV5-1 and TRBJ2-7, with 10 bases lining up with TRBD1. The CDR3 contains 14 residues. Trimming removed 5 bases from V and 7 bases from J; junction bases left unmatched: 9. Germline CDR1 SGHRS, CDR2 YFSETQ. In DNA form, the CDR3 reads TGCGCCAGCAGTCCCGGGGACAGGGGATGGGAGCAGTACTTC. Protein sequence: CASSPGDRGWEQYF.

The rearrangement uses TRBV5-5 and TRBJ1-2; 8 nucleotides agree with TRBD1. CDR1 is SGHKS and CDR2 is YYEKEE in the germline V gene (reference sequence). Losses at the gene ends were 0 bases for V and 4 bases for J; bases not matched to a gene: 8. The CDR3 totals 16 residues. CDR3 coding DNA: TGTGCCAGCAGCTTGGTGAGGGGACAGGAGGGCTATGGCTACACCTTC. Translation gives CASSLVRGQEGYGYTF.

This chain connects TRBV28 to TRBJ2-7; TRBD2 matches at 7 bases. Looked up from germline, CDR1 is MDHEN and CDR2 is SYDVKM. This CDR3 comprises 13 residues. The junction had 4 bases not matched to a gene; V was cut back by 5 bases and J by 3 bases. The CDR3 DNA reads as TGTGCCAGCAGTCTTAGCGGGCGCTACGAGCAGTACTTC. Residues: CASSLSGRYEQYF. Drawing the rest from reference TRBV28 and TRBJ2-7, the complete variable domain is DVKVTQSSRYLVKRTGEKVFLECVQDMDHENMFWYRQDPGLGLRLIYFSYDVKMKEKGDIPEGYSVSREKKERFSLILESASTNQTSMYLCASSLSGRYEQYFGPGTRLTVT.

This clone was counted between two and nine times. The chain has TRBV6-6 and TRBJ1-4; 7 nucleotides match TRBD1. V lost 5 bases and J lost 5; bases outside the gene matches: 11. The germline V gene encodes CDR1 MNHNY and CDR2 SVGAGI (reference sequence). This CDR3 has 16 residues. CDR3 region: CASSPTPGTENEKLFF. The CDR3 DNA follows: TGTGCCAGCAGTCCGACCCCCGGGACAGAGAATGAAAAACTGTTTTTT.